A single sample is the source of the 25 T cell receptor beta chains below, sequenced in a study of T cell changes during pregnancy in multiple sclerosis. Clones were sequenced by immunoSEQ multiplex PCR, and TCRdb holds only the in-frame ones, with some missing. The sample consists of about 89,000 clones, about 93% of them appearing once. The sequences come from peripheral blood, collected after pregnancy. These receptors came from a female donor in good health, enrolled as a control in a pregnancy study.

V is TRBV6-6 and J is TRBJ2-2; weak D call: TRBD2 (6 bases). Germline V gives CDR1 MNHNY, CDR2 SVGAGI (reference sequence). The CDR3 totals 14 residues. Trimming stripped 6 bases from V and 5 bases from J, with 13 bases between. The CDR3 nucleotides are TGTGCCAGCAGGGGACTGACGGGGACCGGGGAGCTGTTTTTT. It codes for CASRGLTGTGELFF.

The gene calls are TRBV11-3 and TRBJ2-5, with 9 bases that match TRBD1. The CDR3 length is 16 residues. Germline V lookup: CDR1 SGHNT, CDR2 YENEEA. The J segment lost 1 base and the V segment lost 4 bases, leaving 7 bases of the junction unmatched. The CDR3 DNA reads TGTGCCAGCAGCTCATCGGACAGGGGCTCCCAAGAGACCCAGTACTTC. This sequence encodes CASSSSDRGSQETQYF.

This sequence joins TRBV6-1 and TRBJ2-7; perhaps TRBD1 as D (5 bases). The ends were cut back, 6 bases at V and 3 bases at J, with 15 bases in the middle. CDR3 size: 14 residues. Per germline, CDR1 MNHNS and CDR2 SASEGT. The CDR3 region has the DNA TGTGCCAGCAGGGAGCAAGGGGCTAACTACGAGCAGTACTTC. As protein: CASREQGANYEQYF.

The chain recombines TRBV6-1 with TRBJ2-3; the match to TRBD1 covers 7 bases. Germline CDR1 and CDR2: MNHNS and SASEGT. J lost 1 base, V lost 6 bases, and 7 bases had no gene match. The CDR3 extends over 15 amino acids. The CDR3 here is CASRGDRAGTDTQYF. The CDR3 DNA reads TGTGCCAGCAGGGGCGACAGGGCTGGCACAGATACGCAGTATTTT.

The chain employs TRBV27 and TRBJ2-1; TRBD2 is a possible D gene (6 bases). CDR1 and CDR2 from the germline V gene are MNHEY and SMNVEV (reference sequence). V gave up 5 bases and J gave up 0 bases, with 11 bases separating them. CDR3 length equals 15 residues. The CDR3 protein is CASSTGLGSYNEQFF. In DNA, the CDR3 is TGTGCCAGCAGTACGGGACTCGGCTCCTACAATGAGCAGTTCTTC.

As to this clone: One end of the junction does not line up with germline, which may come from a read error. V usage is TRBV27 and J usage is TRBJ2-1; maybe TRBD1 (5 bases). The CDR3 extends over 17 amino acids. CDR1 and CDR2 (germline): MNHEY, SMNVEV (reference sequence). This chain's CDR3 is CASSFLRGQGPSNEQFF. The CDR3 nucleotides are TGTGCCAGTAGTTTCCTCCGTGGGCAGGGTCCCTCCAATGAGCAGTTCTTC.

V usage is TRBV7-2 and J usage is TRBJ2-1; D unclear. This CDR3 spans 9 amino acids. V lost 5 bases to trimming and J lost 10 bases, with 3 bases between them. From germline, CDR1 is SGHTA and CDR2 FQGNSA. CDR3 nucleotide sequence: TGTGCCAGCAGCCTCGAGCAGTTCTTC. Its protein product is CASSLEQFF.

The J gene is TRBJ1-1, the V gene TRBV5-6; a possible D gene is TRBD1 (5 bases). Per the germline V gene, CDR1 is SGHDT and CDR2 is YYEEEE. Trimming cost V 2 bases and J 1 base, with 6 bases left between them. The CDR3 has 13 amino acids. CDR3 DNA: TGTGCCAGCAGCTTTACAGGGAACACTGAAGCTTTCTTT. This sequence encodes CASSFTGNTEAFF.

CDR3: CASSQHGLAVKQFF. The CDR3 DNA is TGTGCCAGCAGCCAACACGGACTAGCGGTAAAGCAGTTCTTC. The gene calls are TRBV11-3 and TRBJ2-1; 10 bases align to TRBD2. Germline V gene sequence: CDR1 SGHNT, CDR2 YENEEA. Germline trimming cut 5 bases from V and 11 bases from J; bases unmatched to any gene: 9. The CDR3 is 14 amino acids.

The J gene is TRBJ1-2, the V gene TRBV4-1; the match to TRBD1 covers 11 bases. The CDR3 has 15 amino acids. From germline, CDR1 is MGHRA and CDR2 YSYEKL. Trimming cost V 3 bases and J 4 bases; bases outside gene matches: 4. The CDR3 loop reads CASSHGQGAVYGYTF. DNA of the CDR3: TGCGCCAGCAGCCATGGACAGGGGGCGGTCTATGGCTACACCTTC.

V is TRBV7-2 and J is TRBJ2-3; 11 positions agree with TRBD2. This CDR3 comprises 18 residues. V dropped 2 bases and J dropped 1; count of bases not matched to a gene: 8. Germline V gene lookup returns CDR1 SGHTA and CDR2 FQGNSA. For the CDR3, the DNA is TGTGCCAGCAGCTTAACCGTTCCGGGACTAGCGGGCACAGATACGCAGTATTTT. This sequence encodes CASSLTVPGLAGTDTQYF.

The CDR3 protein is CASSPDTVGGNTIYF. The CDR3 nucleotides are TGTGCCAGCAGCCCTGACACCGTCGGAGGAAACACCATATATTTT. The chain is built from TRBV6-6 and TRBJ1-3; no clear D gene. The CDR3 sequence is 15 residues long. V lost 6 bases to trimming and J lost 4 bases, with 16 bases between them. Looked up from germline, CDR1 is MNHNY and CDR2 is SVGAGI (reference sequence).

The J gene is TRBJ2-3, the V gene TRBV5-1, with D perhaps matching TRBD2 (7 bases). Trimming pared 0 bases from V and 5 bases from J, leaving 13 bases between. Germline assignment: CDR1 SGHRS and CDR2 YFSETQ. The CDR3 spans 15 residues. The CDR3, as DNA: TGCGCCAGCAGCTTGGTCGGGGGGCAGGGAGATACGCAGTATTTT. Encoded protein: CASSLVGGQGDTQYF.

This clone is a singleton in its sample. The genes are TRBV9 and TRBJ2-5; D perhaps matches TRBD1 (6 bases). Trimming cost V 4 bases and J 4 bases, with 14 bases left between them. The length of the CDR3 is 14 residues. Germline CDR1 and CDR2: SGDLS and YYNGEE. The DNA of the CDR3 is TGTGCCAGCAGCCCAACAGGGTACGGAGAGACCCAGTACTTC. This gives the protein CASSPTGYGETQYF.

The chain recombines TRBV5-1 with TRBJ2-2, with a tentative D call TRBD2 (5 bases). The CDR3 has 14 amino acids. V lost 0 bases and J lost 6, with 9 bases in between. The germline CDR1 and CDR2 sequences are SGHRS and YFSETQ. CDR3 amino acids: CASSLGVAPGELFF. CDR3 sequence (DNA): TGCGCCAGCAGCTTGGGGGTAGCGCCCGGGGAGCTGTTTTTT.

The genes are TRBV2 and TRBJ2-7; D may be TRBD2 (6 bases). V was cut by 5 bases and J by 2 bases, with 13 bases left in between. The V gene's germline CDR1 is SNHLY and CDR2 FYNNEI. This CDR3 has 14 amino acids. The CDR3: CASSFREQTYEQYF. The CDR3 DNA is TGTGCCAGCAGTTTTCGGGAGCAGACCTACGAGCAGTACTTC.

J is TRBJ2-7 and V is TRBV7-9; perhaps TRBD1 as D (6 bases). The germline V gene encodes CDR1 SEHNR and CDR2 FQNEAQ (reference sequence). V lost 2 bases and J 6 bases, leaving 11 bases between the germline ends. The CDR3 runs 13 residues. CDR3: CASSLLTGSEQYF. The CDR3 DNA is TGTGCCAGCAGCTTACTAACAGGGAGCGAGCAGTACTTC.

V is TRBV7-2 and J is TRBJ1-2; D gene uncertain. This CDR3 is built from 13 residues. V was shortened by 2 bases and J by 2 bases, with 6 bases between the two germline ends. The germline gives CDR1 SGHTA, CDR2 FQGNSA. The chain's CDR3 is CASSLSWNYGYTF. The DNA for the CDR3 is TGTGCCAGCAGCTTAAGCTGGAACTATGGCTACACCTTC.

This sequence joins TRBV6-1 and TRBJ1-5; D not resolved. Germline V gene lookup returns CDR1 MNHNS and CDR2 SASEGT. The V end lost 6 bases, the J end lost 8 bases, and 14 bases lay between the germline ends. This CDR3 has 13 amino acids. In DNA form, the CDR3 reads TGTGCCAGCAGACAAACCCCCGGGGAGCCCCAGCATTTT. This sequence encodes CASRQTPGEPQHF.

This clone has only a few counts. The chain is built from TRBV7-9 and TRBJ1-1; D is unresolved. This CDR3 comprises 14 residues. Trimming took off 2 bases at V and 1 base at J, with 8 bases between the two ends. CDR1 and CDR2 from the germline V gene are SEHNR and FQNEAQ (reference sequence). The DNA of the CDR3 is TGTGCCAGCAGCTTATTCCCAGAGAACACTGAAGCTTTCTTT. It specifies CASSLFPENTEAFF.

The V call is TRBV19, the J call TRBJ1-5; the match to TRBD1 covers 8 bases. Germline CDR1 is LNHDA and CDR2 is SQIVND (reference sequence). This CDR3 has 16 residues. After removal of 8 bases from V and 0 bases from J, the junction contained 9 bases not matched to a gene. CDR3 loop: CASGKDRGPSNQPQHF. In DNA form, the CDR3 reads TGTGCCAGTGGAAAAGACAGGGGACCTAGCAATCAGCCCCAGCATTTT.

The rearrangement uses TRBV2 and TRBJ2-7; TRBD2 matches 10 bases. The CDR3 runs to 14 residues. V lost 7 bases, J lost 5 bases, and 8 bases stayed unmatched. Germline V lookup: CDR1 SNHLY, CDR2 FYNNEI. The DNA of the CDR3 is TGTGCCAGCAAAGCCGCTAGCGGGGGAAACGAGCAGTACTTC. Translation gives CASKAASGGNEQYF.

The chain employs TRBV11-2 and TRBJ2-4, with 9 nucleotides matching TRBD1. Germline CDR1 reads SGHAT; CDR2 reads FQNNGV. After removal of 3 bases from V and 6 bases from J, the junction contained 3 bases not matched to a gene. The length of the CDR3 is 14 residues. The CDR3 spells CASSFRQGGNIQYF. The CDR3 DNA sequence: TGTGCCAGCAGCTTCCGACAGGGGGGAAACATTCAGTACTTC.

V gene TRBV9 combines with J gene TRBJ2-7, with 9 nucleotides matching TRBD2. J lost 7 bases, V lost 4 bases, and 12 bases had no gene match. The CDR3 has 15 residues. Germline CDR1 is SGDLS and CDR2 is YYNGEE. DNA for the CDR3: TGTGCCAGCAGCCTCTCGGGCGGGAGGGCCGATGAGCAGTACTTC. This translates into CASSLSGGRADEQYF. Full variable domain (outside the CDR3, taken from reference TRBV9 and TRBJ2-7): DSGVTQTPKHLITATGQRVTLRCSPRSGDLSVYWYQQSLDQGLQFLIQYYNGEERAKGNILERFSAQQFPDLHSELNLSSLELGDSALYFCASSLSGGRADEQYFGPGTRLTVT.

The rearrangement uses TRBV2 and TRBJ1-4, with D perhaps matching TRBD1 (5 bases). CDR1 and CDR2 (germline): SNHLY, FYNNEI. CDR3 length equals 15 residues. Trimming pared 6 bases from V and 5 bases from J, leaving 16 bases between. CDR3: CASSVPRGLNEKLFF. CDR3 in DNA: TGTGCCAGCAGCGTCCCGCGGGGCTTAAATGAAAAACTGTTTTTT.